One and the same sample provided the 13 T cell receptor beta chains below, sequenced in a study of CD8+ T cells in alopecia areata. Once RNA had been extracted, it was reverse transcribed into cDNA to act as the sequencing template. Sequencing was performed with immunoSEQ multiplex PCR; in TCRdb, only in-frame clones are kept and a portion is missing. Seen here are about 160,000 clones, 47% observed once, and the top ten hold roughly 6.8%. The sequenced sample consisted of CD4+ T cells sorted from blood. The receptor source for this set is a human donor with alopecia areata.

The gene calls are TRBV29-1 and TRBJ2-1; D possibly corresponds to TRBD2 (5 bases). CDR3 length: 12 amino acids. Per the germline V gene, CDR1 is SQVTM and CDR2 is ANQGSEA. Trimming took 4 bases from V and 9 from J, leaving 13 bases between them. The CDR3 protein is CSVALLGAEQFF. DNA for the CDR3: TGCAGCGTTGCCCTACTAGGCGCTGAGCAGTTCTTC.

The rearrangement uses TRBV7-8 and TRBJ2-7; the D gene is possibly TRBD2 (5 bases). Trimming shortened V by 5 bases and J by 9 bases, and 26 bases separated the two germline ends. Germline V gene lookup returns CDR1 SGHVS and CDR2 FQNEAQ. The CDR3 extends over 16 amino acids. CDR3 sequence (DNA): TGTGCCAGCAGCCAACCCTGGACGGGGATGGAAAGCTGGCAGTACTTC. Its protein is CASSQPWTGMESWQYF.

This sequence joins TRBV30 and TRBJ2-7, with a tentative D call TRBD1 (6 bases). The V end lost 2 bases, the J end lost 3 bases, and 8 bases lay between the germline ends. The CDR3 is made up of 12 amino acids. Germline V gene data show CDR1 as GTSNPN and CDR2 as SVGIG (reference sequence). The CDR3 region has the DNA TGTGCCTGGAGTCGGACAGACTACGAGCAGTACTTC. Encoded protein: CAWSRTDYEQYF.

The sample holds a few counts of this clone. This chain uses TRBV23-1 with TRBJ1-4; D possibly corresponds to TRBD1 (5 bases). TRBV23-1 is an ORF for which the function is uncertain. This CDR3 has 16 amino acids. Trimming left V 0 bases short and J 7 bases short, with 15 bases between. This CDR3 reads CASSQSPRRGTEKLFF. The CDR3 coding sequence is TGCGCCAGCAGTCAATCCCCCCGGAGAGGGACTGAAAAACTGTTTTTT.

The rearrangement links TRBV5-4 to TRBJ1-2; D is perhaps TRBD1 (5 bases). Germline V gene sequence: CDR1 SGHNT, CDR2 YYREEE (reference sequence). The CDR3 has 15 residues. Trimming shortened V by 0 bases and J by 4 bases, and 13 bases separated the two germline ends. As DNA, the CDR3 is TGTGCCAGCAGCTTGGAGGTCGGCGGGGCCTATGGCTACACCTTC. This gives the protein CASSLEVGGAYGYTF.

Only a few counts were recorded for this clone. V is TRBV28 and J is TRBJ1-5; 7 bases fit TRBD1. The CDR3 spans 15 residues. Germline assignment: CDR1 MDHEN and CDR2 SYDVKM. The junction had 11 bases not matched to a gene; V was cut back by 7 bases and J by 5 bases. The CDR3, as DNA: TGTGCCAGCACCCCGACAGGGACTTCCTATCAGCCCCAGCATTTT. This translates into CASTPTGTSYQPQHF.

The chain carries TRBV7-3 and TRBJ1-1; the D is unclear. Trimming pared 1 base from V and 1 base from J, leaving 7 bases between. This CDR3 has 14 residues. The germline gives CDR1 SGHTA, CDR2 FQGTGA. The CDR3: CASSLNSGNTEAFF. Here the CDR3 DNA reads TGTGCCAGCAGCTTAAATTCTGGGAACACTGAAGCTTTCTTT.

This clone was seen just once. In nucleotides, the CDR3 is TGCGCCAGCAGGACAACACCCTCCGGGACTAGCGGGAGCTCCGGCCGTCCCGAGCAGTACTTC. Its translation is CASRTTPSGTSGSSGRPEQYF. The gene calls are TRBV5-1 and TRBJ2-7; 14 nucleotides align to TRBD2. The CDR3 has 21 residues. Trimming cost V 5 bases and J 6 bases; bases outside gene matches: 25. Looked up from germline, CDR1 is SGHRS and CDR2 is YFSETQ. Full variable domain (outside the CDR3, taken from reference TRBV5-1 and TRBJ2-7): KAGVTQTPRYLIKTRGQQVTLSCSPISGHRSVSWYQQTPGQGLQFLFEYFSETQRNKGNFPGRFSGRQFSNSRSEMNVSTLELGDSALYLCASRTTPSGTSGSSGRPEQYFGPGTRLTVT.

DNA of the CDR3: TGTGCCTGGAGTAGCCGGCTTGAGCAGTTCTTC. Translating gives CAWSSRLEQFF. The rearrangement uses TRBV30 and TRBJ2-1; no clear D. CDR1 and CDR2 from the germline V gene are GTSNPN and SVGIG (reference sequence). Trimming removed 2 bases at V and 9 bases at J, with 8 bases between. The CDR3 spans 11 residues.

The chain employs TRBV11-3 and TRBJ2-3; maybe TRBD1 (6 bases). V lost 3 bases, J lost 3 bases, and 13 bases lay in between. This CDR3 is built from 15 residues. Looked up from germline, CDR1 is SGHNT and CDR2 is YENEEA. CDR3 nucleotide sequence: TGTGCCAGCAGCTTTACGACTACAGGGACAGATACGCAGTATTTT. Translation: CASSFTTTGTDTQYF.

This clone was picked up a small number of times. The CDR3 coding sequence is TGTGCCAGCACTTTGGAATCACGGGGGTTCTCCTACAATGAGCAGTTCTTC. This codes for CASTLESRGFSYNEQFF. This sequence joins TRBV27 and TRBJ2-1; D perhaps matches TRBD2 (6 bases). The CDR3 consists of 17 residues. Deletions cut 7 bases from V and 0 bases from J, with 19 bases between. Germline V gene lookup returns CDR1 MNHEY and CDR2 SMNVEV (reference sequence).

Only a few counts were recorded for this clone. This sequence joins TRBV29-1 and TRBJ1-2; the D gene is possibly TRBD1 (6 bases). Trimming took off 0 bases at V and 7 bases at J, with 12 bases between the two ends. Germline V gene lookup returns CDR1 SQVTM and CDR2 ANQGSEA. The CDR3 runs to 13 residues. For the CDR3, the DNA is TGCAGCGTTGAAGAAATGACAGGCTCTGGCTACACCTTC. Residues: CSVEEMTGSGYTF.

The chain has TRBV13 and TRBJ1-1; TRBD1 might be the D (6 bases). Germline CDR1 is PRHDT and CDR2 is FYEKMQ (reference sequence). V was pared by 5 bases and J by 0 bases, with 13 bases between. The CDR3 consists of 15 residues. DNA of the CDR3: TGTGCCAGCAGCCCCAGGGGTGTCGTGAACACTGAAGCTTTCTTT. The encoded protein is CASSPRGVVNTEAFF.